Listed below are T cell receptor beta chains from one sample, sequenced in a study of cytomegalovirus exposure and HLA in healthy donors. Clones were sequenced by immunoSEQ multiplex PCR, and TCRdb holds only the in-frame ones, with some missing. The table shows 110,000 or so clones, with roughly 70% occurring only once. Specimen: PBMCs. Receptors originate from a man aged 18 to 30 in good health and CMV-seropositive. Both conserved end residues are part of each CDR3. Each record gives: clone size, V gene, J gene, D gene, CDR3 protein, CDR3 DNA. The D gene is left open where the match is weak. Clone size appears in some rows only: once, few, many, or a class for an expanded clone.

abundance: NA
v_gene: TRBV7-9
j_gene: TRBJ2-1
d_gene: TRBD1
CDR3aa: CASSSAGQGRRDEQFF
CDR3nt: TGTGCCAGCAGCTCCGCGGGACAGGGACGTAGGGATGAGCAGTTCTTC

abundance: NA
v_gene: TRBV7-9
j_gene: TRBJ2-1
d_gene: NA
CDR3aa: CASSLEVGAQGILEQFF
CDR3nt: TGTGCCAGCAGCTTAGAGGTGGGGGCTCAGGGGATCCTTGAGCAGTTCTTC

abundance: NA
v_gene: TRBV7-2
j_gene: TRBJ2-7
d_gene: TRBD1
CDR3aa: CASSLATGGGYEQYF
CDR3nt: TGTGCCAGCAGCCTGGCGACAGGGGGAGGCTACGAGCAGTACTTC

abundance: once
v_gene: TRBV28
j_gene: TRBJ2-6
d_gene: NA
CDR3aa: CASSSPTGSGANVLTF
CDR3nt: TGTGCCAGCAGTTCCCCCACGGGCTCTGGGGCCAACGTCCTGACTTTC

abundance: few
v_gene: TRBV28
j_gene: TRBJ2-7
d_gene: TRBD1
CDR3aa: CASNIFQGVSEQYF
CDR3nt: TGTGCCAGCAACATTTTCCAGGGGGTATCCGAGCAGTACTTC

abundance: NA
v_gene: TRBV2
j_gene: TRBJ1-6
d_gene: TRBD1
CDR3aa: CASSASGTGSSPLHF
CDR3nt: TGTGCCAGCAGTGCCTCCGGGACAGGGTCCTCACCCCTCCACTTT

abundance: NA
v_gene: TRBV27
j_gene: TRBJ1-4
d_gene: NA
CDR3aa: CASSPPGEEKLFF
CDR3nt: TGTGCCAGCAGCCCACCAGGGGAGGAAAAACTGTTTTTT

abundance: NA
v_gene: TRBV5-1
j_gene: TRBJ1-1
d_gene: TRBD1
CDR3aa: CASSLGQGGTEAFF
CDR3nt: TGCGCCAGCAGCTTGGGACAGGGGGGAACTGAAGCTTTCTTT

abundance: NA
v_gene: TRBV7-6
j_gene: TRBJ2-7
d_gene: TRBD1
CDR3aa: CASSLGTGNYEQYF
CDR3nt: TGTGCCAGCAGCTTAGGGACAGGGAACTACGAGCAGTACTTC

abundance: few
v_gene: TRBV5-6
j_gene: TRBJ1-3
d_gene: TRBD1
CDR3aa: CASSPRGQVHIKRGNTIYF
CDR3nt: TGTGCCAGCAGCCCACGGGGACAGGTCCACATAAAGAGGGGAAACACCATATATTTT

abundance: few
v_gene: TRBV5-4
j_gene: TRBJ2-3
d_gene: TRBD2
CDR3aa: CASSLRTSGPSDTQYF
CDR3nt: TGTGCCAGCAGCCTCCGGACTAGCGGGCCCTCGGATACGCAGTATTTT

abundance: NA
v_gene: TRBV30
j_gene: TRBJ2-5
d_gene: TRBD2
CDR3aa: CAWRPGGSAKTQYF
CDR3nt: TGTGCCTGGAGGCCCGGGGGGTCTGCGAAGACCCAGTACTTC

abundance: NA
v_gene: TRBV11-2
j_gene: TRBJ1-6
d_gene: NA
CDR3aa: CASSFADSYDNSPLHF
CDR3nt: TGTGCCAGCAGCTTTGCAGACAGTTACGATAATTCACCCCTCCACTTT

abundance: once
v_gene: TRBV4-2
j_gene: TRBJ2-2
d_gene: TRBD1
CDR3aa: CASSHRGRVNTGELFF
CDR3nt: TGTGCCAGCAGCCACAGGGGGCGCGTCAACACCGGGGAGCTGTTTTTT

abundance: NA
v_gene: TRBV18
j_gene: TRBJ1-1
d_gene: NA
CDR3aa: CASSPTLKEAFF
CDR3nt: TGTGCCAGCTCACCAACTTTAAAAGAAGCTTTCTTT

abundance: NA
v_gene: TRBV6-6
j_gene: TRBJ2-5
d_gene: NA
CDR3aa: CATNPTGTQETQYF
CDR3nt: TGTGCCACCAACCCAACAGGGACCCAAGAGACCCAGTACTTC

abundance: NA
v_gene: TRBV6-1
j_gene: TRBJ2-3
d_gene: TRBD1
CDR3aa: CASSEYRGFEDTQYF
CDR3nt: TGTGCCAGCAGTGAGTACAGGGGCTTCGAGGATACGCAGTATTTT

abundance: NA
v_gene: TRBV19
j_gene: TRBJ2-7
d_gene: TRBD2
CDR3aa: CASSITAGEGREQYF
CDR3nt: TGTGCCAGTAGTATAACCGCGGGGGAGGGGCGCGAGCAGTACTTC

abundance: NA
v_gene: TRBV10-3
j_gene: TRBJ2-7
d_gene: TRBD1
CDR3aa: CAISEPGQGQGGEQYF
CDR3nt: TGTGCCATCAGTGAGCCAGGACAGGGACAAGGGGGCGAGCAGTACTTC

abundance: NA
v_gene: TRBV25-1
j_gene: TRBJ2-1
d_gene: TRBD2
CDR3aa: CASSGLAGGGEQFF
CDR3nt: TGTGCCAGCAGTGGGCTAGCGGGGGGCGGTGAGCAGTTCTTC

abundance: few
v_gene: TRBV15
j_gene: TRBJ2-5
d_gene: TRBD1
CDR3aa: CATSRDRGVEYF
CDR3nt: TGTGCCACCAGCAGGGACAGGGGTGTTGAGTACTTC

abundance: NA
v_gene: TRBV6-5
j_gene: TRBJ2-7
d_gene: NA
CDR3aa: CASSLSGPDYEQYF
CDR3nt: TGTGCCAGCAGTCTTTCCGGGCCAGACTACGAGCAGTACTTC

abundance: NA
v_gene: TRBV28
j_gene: TRBJ1-4
d_gene: NA
CDR3aa: CASSTSGQGGEKLFF
CDR3nt: NA

abundance: few
v_gene: TRBV15
j_gene: TRBJ1-5
d_gene: NA
CDR3aa: CATSTGGYQPQHF
CDR3nt: TGTGCCACCAGCACCGGGGGGTATCAGCCCCAGCATTTT

abundance: NA
v_gene: TRBV11-2
j_gene: TRBJ1-2
d_gene: NA
CDR3aa: CASSLDVRFYGYTF
CDR3nt: TGTGCCAGCAGCTTAGACGTGAGGTTCTATGGCTACACCTTC

abundance: NA
v_gene: TRBV6-1
j_gene: TRBJ1-2
d_gene: TRBD1
CDR3aa: CASSGATGGEYGYTF
CDR3nt: TGTGCCAGCAGTGGGGCTACAGGGGGGGAATATGGCTACACCTTC

abundance: NA
v_gene: TRBV5-1
j_gene: TRBJ1-1
d_gene: TRBD1
CDR3aa: CASSSGQGAAEAFF
CDR3nt: TGCGCCAGCAGCTCCGGACAGGGGGCGGCTGAAGCTTTCTTT

abundance: NA
v_gene: TRBV5-1
j_gene: TRBJ2-5
d_gene: TRBD2
CDR3aa: CASSLDGGMETQYF
CDR3nt: TGCGCCAGCAGCTTGGACGGGGGGATGGAGACCCAGTACTTC

abundance: few
v_gene: TRBV7-2
j_gene: TRBJ2-7
d_gene: TRBD2
CDR3aa: CASSGRTSGTYEQYF
CDR3nt: TGTGCCAGCAGCGGCCGGACTAGCGGAACCTACGAGCAGTACTTC